This T cell receptor beta chain originates from a study of PD-1 blockade in classical Hodgkin lymphoma. With regard to this clone: Its antigen is not known.

Clones were sequenced by immunoSEQ multiplex PCR, and TCRdb holds only the in-frame ones, with some missing. The sample has 2,500 to 3,500 clones, roughly 70% seen once. Time point of the sample: newly diagnosed, previously untreated cHL patient sample. Thawed PBMCs supplied CD8+ T cells via magnetic negative selection. The length of the CDR3 is 15 residues. The germline CDR1 and CDR2 sequences are SGHVS and FNYEAQ. Notes on the study in general: Lower baseline TCR diversity was reported for newly diagnosed patients than for healthy donors. The causes of the repertoire differences, possibly disease activity or prior therapy, remain undefined.

The V and J genes are TRBV7-6 and TRBJ2-5, with 14 bases lining up with TRBD2. With the DNA end fitting TRBJ2-7 better, the J assignment may be wrong. Sequenced sample: CD8+ T cells from blood. The sequence was collected from a human donor with classical Hodgkin lymphoma. CDR3 coding DNA: TGTGCCAGCAGCGAAGGGACTAGCGGGAGCTACGAGCAGTACTTC. This encodes CASSEGTSGSYEQYF.